Shown below are 13 T cell receptor beta chains from a single sample sequenced in a study of cytomegalovirus exposure and HLA in healthy donors. Sequenced by immunoSEQ multiplex PCR; TCRdb stores in-frame clones only, minus some. The sample yields under 300,000 clones, almost 90% seen once. The specimen sequenced was PBMCs. The receptors shown here come from a woman between 18 and 29 years old in good health and CMV-seronegative.

The chain carries TRBV23-1 and TRBJ2-3; D perhaps matches TRBD1 (6 bases). TRBV23-1 is labeled an ORF, and its function is uncertain. This CDR3 comprises 15 residues. V lost 2 bases and J lost 9, with 18 bases in between. The CDR3 spells CASSQADQQGPTQYF. The DNA of the CDR3 is TGCGCCAGCAGTCAAGCCGACCAACAGGGCCCAACGCAGTATTTT.

The chain combines TRBV5-6 with TRBJ2-5; 8 nucleotides match TRBD1. The V and J ends lost 2 bases and 5 bases, in that order; junction bases with no gene match: 8. CDR1 and CDR2 (germline): SGHDT, YYEEEE. There are 15 residues in the CDR3. The DNA of the CDR3 is TGTGCCAGCAGCTTCGCTTGGACAGGGCGGGAGACCCAGTACTTC. Residues: CASSFAWTGRETQYF.

The CDR3 region has the DNA TGTGCCAGCAGTCTAGACAGGGGGACAGATACGCAGTATTTT. As protein: CASSLDRGTDTQYF. V and J are TRBV27 and TRBJ2-3, with TRBD1 matching over 9 bases. This CDR3 comprises 14 residues. V shed 5 bases, J shed 3 bases, and the junction held 3 bases outside the gene matches. Germline V gene data show CDR1 as MNHEY and CDR2 as SMNVEV (reference sequence).

The V gene is TRBV6-5, the J gene TRBJ1-2; D gene uncertain. The length of the CDR3 is 15 residues. Per germline, CDR1 MNHEY and CDR2 SVGAGI. Trimming took 0 bases from V and 1 from J, leaving 9 bases between them. CDR3 residues: CASSYSPDFNYGYTF. For the CDR3, the DNA is TGTGCCAGCAGTTACTCGCCGGACTTTAACTATGGCTACACCTTC.

The chain joins TRBV7-9 to TRBJ1-1; TRBD1 matches 7 bases. Per the germline V gene, CDR1 is SEHNR and CDR2 is FQNEAQ (reference sequence). The CDR3 is 15 amino acids. V shed 3 bases, J shed 3 bases, and the junction held 7 bases outside the gene matches. The CDR3 reads CASSFSGRGYTEAFF. The CDR3 DNA follows: TGTGCCAGCAGCTTTTCGGGCAGGGGGTACACTGAAGCTTTCTTT.

The V gene is TRBV7-6, the J gene TRBJ2-3; 8 nucleotides line up with TRBD2. Trimming took 2 bases from V and 1 from J; bases not matched to a gene: 2. Germline V gene lookup returns CDR1 SGHVS and CDR2 FNYEAQ. This CDR3 is built from 15 residues. Here the CDR3 reads CASSLFGGGTDTQYF. The CDR3 DNA reads TGTGCCAGCAGCTTATTCGGGGGGGGCACAGATACGCAGTATTTT. Full variable domain (rest looked up from reference TRBV7-6 and TRBJ2-3): GAGVSQSPRYKVTKRGQDVALRCDPISGHVSLYWYRQALGQGPEFLTYFNYEAQQDKSGLPNDRFSAERPEGSISTLTIQRTEQRDSAMYRCASSLFGGGTDTQYFGPGTRLTVL.

CDR3: CASSPSAGDNQPQHF. As DNA, the CDR3 is TGTGCCAGCTCACCATCGGCGGGAGACAATCAGCCCCAGCATTTT. The chain employs TRBV18 and TRBJ1-5; D gene uncertain. The germline V gene has CDR1 KGHSH and CDR2 LQKENI. Trimming removed 2 bases from V and 3 bases from J, with 11 bases in between. The CDR3 covers 15 residues.

J is TRBJ2-5 and V is TRBV29-1; D gene ambiguous. The germline CDR1 and CDR2 sequences are SQVTM and ANQGSEA. This CDR3 has 10 amino acids. V dropped 2 bases and J dropped 5 bases, with 3 bases sitting between them. CDR3 in amino acids: CSVERETQYF. CDR3 nucleotides: TGCAGCGTTGAACGGGAGACCCAGTACTTC.

The CDR3 sequence: CASSSALAGSQETQYF. The CDR3 nucleotides are TGTGCCAGCAGTTCCGCCCTAGCGGGGAGCCAAGAGACCCAGTACTTC. This chain connects TRBV28 to TRBJ2-5; TRBD2 matches 9 bases. Germline V gene sequence: CDR1 MDHEN, CDR2 SYDVKM. The V and J ends lost 4 bases and 1 base, in that order; junction bases with no gene match: 7. The CDR3 consists of 16 residues.

V gene TRBV18 combines with J gene TRBJ2-7, with 7 bases identical to TRBD1. Per germline, CDR1 KGHSH and CDR2 LQKENI. The CDR3 consists of 13 residues. Losses at the gene ends were 4 bases for V and 1 base for J; bases not matched to a gene: 1. The CDR3 DNA sequence: TGTGCCAGCTCACTACAGGGGTCCTACGAGCAGTACGTC. Amino acid sequence: CASSLQGSYEQYV.

V and J are TRBV6-5 and TRBJ1-6; no clear D gene. V gave up 5 bases and J gave up 7 bases, with 12 bases separating them. Germline V gives CDR1 MNHEY, CDR2 SVGAGI. The CDR3 is made up of 14 amino acids. The CDR3: CASSGYSPNSPLHF. CDR3 DNA sequence: TGTGCCAGCAGTGGGTACAGTCCAAATTCACCCCTCCACTTT.

The V call is TRBV5-1, the J call TRBJ2-4, with 12 bases that match TRBD2. The V gene end was trimmed by 4 bases and the J gene end by 6 bases; junction bases not matched to a gene: 5. Germline assignment: CDR1 SGHRS and CDR2 YFSETQ. CDR3 length: 15 residues. The CDR3 spells CASSLAGGPTNIQYF. CDR3 DNA sequence: TGCGCCAGCAGCCTAGCGGGGGGGCCGACAAACATTCAGTACTTC.

The gene calls are TRBV14 and TRBJ1-3; D ambiguous. The germline CDR1 and CDR2 sequences are SGHDN and FVKESK. CDR3 size: 16 residues. Trimming shortened V by 0 bases and J by 0 bases, and 9 bases separated the two germline ends. The CDR3 DNA reads as TGTGCCAGCAGCCAAGACAGGAAATACTCTGGAAACACCATATATTTT. It translates to CASSQDRKYSGNTIYF. Looking up the rest from reference TRBV14 and TRBJ1-3 gives the full variable domain: EAGVTQFPSHSVIEKGQTVTLRCDPISGHDNLYWYRRVMGKEIKFLLHFVKESKQDESGMPNNRFLAERTGGTYSTLKVQPAELEDSGVYFCASSQDRKYSGNTIYFGEGSWLTVV.